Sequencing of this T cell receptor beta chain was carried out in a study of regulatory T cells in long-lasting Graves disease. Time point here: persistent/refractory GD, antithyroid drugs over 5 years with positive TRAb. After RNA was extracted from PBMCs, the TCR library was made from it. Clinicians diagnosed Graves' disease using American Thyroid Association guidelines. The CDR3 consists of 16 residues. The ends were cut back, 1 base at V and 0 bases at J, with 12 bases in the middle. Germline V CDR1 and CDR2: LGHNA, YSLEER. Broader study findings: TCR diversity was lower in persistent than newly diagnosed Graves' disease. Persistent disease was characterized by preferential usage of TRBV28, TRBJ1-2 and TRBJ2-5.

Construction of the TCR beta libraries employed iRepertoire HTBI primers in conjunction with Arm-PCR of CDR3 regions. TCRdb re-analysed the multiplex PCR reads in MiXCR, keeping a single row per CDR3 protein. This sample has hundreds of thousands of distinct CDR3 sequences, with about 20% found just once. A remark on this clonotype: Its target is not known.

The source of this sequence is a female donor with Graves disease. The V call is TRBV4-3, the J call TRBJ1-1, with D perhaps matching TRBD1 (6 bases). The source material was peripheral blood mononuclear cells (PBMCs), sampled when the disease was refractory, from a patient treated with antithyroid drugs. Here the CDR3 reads CASSQGRQGMNTEAFF. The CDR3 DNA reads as TGCGCCAGCAGCCAAGGTAGGCAGGGGATGAACACTGAAGCTTTCTTT.